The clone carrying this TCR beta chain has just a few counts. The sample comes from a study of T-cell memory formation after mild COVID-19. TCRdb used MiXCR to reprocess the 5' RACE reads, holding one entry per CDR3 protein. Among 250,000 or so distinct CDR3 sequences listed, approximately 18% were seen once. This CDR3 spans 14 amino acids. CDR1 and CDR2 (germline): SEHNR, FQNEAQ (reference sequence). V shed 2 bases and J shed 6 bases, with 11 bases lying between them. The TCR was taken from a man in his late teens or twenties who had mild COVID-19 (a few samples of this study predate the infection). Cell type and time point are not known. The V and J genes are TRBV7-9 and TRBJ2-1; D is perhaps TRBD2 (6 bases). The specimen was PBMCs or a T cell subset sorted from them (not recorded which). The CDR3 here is CASSLWGGANEQFF. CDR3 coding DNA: TGTGCCAGCAGCTTATGGGGCGGGGCCAATGAGCAGTTCTTC.